This TCR beta chain was captured in a study of CD8 T cells in ankylosing spondylitis (dated by TCRdb to about 2017). Some background on the complete study: T cell receptor beta repertoires were profiled in healthy donors and ankylosing spondylitis patients so that disease-linked TCR variants could be found. The full study cohort comprised about 24 ankylosing spondylitis patients and over 95 healthy donors. Samples of peripheral blood were taken, and for ankylosing spondylitis patients, synovial fluid was collected as well. Summary of the overall study and its limitations: The disease-linked clones were reported to be significantly enriched in matched synovial fluid samples from ankylosing spondylitis patients. Some TCR beta motif variants had previously been reported in synovial fluid and blood of reactive arthritis patients, which suggested common disease-initiation mechanisms. The disease-linked clones had a CD8+ phenotype and were found at relatively low frequencies in peripheral blood. Blood from ankylosing spondylitis patients appeared to be characterized by a TCR beta motif composed of about eight highly homologous amino acid variants.

Sequenced using an Illumina HiSeq 2500. TCR beta libraries were prepared by quantitative 5'-RACE with molecular barcodes. The paper's data handling went like this. Disease-linked TCR variants were identified with a new computational method built on a probabilistic model of VDJ rearrangement. In TCRdb, the public reads were trimmed at Q25 with fastp and aligned with MiXCR, with productive beta chains retained. CDR3 protein duplicates are merged, each entry listing the most common genes and DNA. The authors' filters were not applied to this entry. The sample yields 85,000 to 90,000 distinct CDR3 sequences; around 27% were counted once. The leading ten clones occupy around 59% of the sample. The germline V gene (reference sequence) gives CDR1 as DFQATT and CDR2 as SNEGSKA. V has 5 bases trimmed and J has 4 bases trimmed; junction bases matching no gene number 7. The CDR3 covers 14 residues, taking in both the cysteine and the phenylalanine. Only the CDR3 portion is preserved as DNA: 42 bases, with reading frame beginning at the first base.

Only a few counts were recorded for this clonotype. No antigen is known for it. No much larger clonotype is one base removed from it; base qualities were not supplied. The V gene is TRBV20-1 and the J gene is TRBJ2-5, with 10 junctional bases fitting TRBD2. This TCR was recovered from a male donor with ankylosing spondylitis or in good health (not recorded which). What was sequenced was blood, either unsorted or a sorted T cell fraction (not recorded which). The nucleotide sequence is given as TGCAGTGCTTATCTAGCGGGAGCTGCAGAGACCCAGTACTTC. It translates to CSAYLAGAAETQYF.